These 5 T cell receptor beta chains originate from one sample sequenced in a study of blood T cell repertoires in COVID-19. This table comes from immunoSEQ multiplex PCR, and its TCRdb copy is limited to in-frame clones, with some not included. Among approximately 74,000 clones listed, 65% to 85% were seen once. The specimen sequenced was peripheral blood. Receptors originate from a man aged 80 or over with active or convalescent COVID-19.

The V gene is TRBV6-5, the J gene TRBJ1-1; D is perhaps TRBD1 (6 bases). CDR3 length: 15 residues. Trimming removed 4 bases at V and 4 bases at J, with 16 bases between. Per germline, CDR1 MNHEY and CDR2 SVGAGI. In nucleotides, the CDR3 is TGTGCCAGCAGTTGGACGGGTTTAGGGGGCACTGAAGCTTTCTTT. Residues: CASSWTGLGGTEAFF.

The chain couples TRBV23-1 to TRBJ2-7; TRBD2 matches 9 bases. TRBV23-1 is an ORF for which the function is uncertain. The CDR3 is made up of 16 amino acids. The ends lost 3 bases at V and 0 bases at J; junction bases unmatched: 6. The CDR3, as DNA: TGCGCCAGCAGTCAGCGGGGGGGACAGAACTCCTACGAGCAGTACTTC. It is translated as CASSQRGGQNSYEQYF.

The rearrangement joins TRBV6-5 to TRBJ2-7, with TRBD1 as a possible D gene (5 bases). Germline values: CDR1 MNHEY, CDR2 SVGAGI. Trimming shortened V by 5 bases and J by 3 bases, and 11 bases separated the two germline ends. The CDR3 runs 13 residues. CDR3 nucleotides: TGTGCCAGCAGTCGAAGGGGCAACTACGAGCAGTACTTC. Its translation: CASSRRGNYEQYF.

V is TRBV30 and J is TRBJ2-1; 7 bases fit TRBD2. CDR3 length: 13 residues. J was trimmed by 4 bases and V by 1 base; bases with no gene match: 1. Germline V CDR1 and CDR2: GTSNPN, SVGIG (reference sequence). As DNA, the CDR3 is TGTGCCTGGAGTGGGGACTATTACAATGAGCAGTTCTTC. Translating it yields CAWSGDYYNEQFF.

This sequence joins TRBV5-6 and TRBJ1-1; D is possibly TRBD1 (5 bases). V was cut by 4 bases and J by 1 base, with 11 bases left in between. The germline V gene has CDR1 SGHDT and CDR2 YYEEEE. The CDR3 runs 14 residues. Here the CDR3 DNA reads TGTGCCAGCAGCCCCGACAGAAGGAACACTGAAGCTTTCTTT. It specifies CASSPDRRNTEAFF.